There are a few counts of the clone carrying this T cell receptor beta chain. Its antigen is unknown. The ends lost 3 bases at V and 2 bases at J; junction bases unmatched: 2. The CDR3 loop spans 16 amino acids. The germline CDR1 and CDR2 sequences are DFQATT and SNEGSKA (reference sequence). The sample belongs to a study of T-cell memory formation after mild COVID-19. About the study: TCR clusters mostly belonged to single donors.

5'RACE primed from the constant segment yielded TCR alpha and TCR beta cDNA libraries bearing sample barcodes and UMIs. Using its own MiXCR run on the 5' RACE reads, TCRdb lists one record per CDR3 protein. Of fewer than 300,000 distinct CDR3 sequences detected, roughly 17% appear once; the ten largest clones hold roughly 24%. Broader study findings: SARS-CoV-2 specificity was not confirmed for second-wave clones peaking on day 37. Pre-infection memory carried some responding clones, suggesting that cross-reactive memory joined.

The source of this sequence is a man aged 18 to 35 who had mild COVID-19 (a few samples of this study predate the infection). Cell type and time point are not known. Sequencing was carried out using PBMCs or a T cell subset sorted from them (not recorded which). The rearrangement uses TRBV20-1 and TRBJ2-6; 12 bases line up with TRBD1. CDR3 nucleotides: TGCAGTGCTAGGGGGACAGGGGGCCCTGGGGCCAACGTCCTGACTTTC. Protein sequence: CSARGTGGPGANVLTF.